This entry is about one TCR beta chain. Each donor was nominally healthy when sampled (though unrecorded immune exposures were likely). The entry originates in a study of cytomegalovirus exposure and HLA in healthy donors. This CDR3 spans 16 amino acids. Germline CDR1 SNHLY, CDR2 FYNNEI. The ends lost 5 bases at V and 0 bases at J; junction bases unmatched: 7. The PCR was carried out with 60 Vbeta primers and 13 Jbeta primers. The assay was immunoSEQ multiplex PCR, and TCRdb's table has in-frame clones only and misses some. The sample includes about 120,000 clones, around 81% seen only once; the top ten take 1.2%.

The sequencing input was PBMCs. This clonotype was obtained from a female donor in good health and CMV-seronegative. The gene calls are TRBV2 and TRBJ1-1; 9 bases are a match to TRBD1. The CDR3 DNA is TGTGCCAGCAGTAAAACAGGGGGCTTCATGAACACTGAAGCTTTCTTT. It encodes CASSKTGGFMNTEAFF.